This is a list of T cell receptor beta chains from one sample in a study of regulatory T cells in long-lasting Graves disease. TCRdb ran MiXCR on the multiplex PCR reads and lists one entry per CDR3 protein. The sample records 300,000 to 400,000 distinct CDR3 sequences, around 16% being singletons. Sequenced material: peripheral blood mononuclear cells (PBMCs), taken at new diagnosis, from a patient treated with antithyroid drugs. These receptors were taken from a female donor with Graves disease. Each CDR3 is given without its conserved first and last residue. Each record gives: clone size, V gene, D gene, CDR3 length, J gene, CDR3 protein. D genes are given only for firm matches. Clone size is stated in some rows and not others, as once, few, many or a class when expanded.

clone size: many; V gene: TRBV11-2; D gene: -; CDR3 length: 11; J gene: TRBJ1-1; CDR3 protein: ASSPNRVAEAF
clone size: many; V gene: TRBV6-2/TRBV6-3; D gene: -; CDR3 length: 13; J gene: TRBJ1-6; CDR3 protein: ASSTRGRSNSPLH
clone size: many; V gene: TRBV5-1; D gene: -; CDR3 length: 12; J gene: TRBJ1-1; CDR3 protein: ASSLASGYTEAF
clone size: few; V gene: TRBV18; D gene: -; CDR3 length: 12; J gene: TRBJ1-1; CDR3 protein: ASSLQPRLAEAF
clone size: -; V gene: TRBV15; D gene: -; CDR3 length: 10; J gene: TRBJ2-7; CDR3 protein: ATATSSYEQY
clone size: many; V gene: TRBV7-9; D gene: -; CDR3 length: 9; J gene: TRBJ2-7; CDR3 protein: ASSPGIEQY
clone size: many; V gene: TRBV11-2; D gene: -; CDR3 length: 12; J gene: TRBJ1-2; CDR3 protein: ASSSTPDRNGYT
clone size: many; V gene: TRBV28; D gene: TRBD1; CDR3 length: 11; J gene: TRBJ2-7; CDR3 protein: ASSPGQDYEQY
clone size: many; V gene: TRBV4-1; D gene: -; CDR3 length: 14; J gene: TRBJ1-1; CDR3 protein: ASSPTGGAPDTEAF
clone size: many; V gene: TRBV28; D gene: TRBD2; CDR3 length: 14; J gene: TRBJ2-3; CDR3 protein: ASRTGTSGSTDTQY
clone size: many; V gene: TRBV28; D gene: -; CDR3 length: 10; J gene: TRBJ1-1; CDR3 protein: ASSSMNTEAF
clone size: many; V gene: TRBV20-1; D gene: -; CDR3 length: 9; J gene: TRBJ2-7; CDR3 protein: SASKSYEQY
clone size: many; V gene: TRBV29-1; D gene: -; CDR3 length: 12; J gene: TRBJ2-7; CDR3 protein: SVEDPGPTYEQY
clone size: many; V gene: TRBV5-1; D gene: -; CDR3 length: 12; J gene: TRBJ2-2; CDR3 protein: ASSLLRRDGELF